A single sample gave rise to the 2 T cell receptor beta chains below, sequenced in a study of OX40 agonist ivuxolimab in advanced cancers. The data were produced by immunoSEQ multiplex PCR, yet TCRdb's version contains in-frame clones alone and is incomplete. Among about 19,000 clones, about two thirds were seen once, and the ten largest hold about 13%. This specimen was CD4+ or CD8+ T cells sorted from blood, taken in a trial of the OX40 agonist ivuxolimab. The origin of the receptors is an adult with an advanced solid tumor such as melanoma, head and neck, liver or kidney cancer.

This clone has only a few counts. The genes are TRBV4-1 and TRBJ2-4; TRBD1 is a possible D gene (5 bases). CDR3 length: 17 residues. Trimming shortened V by 0 bases and J by 6 bases, and 18 bases separated the two germline ends. CDR1 and CDR2 (germline): MGHRA, YSYEKL. CDR3 in DNA: TGCGCCAGCAGCCAAGATGTCCCCAGGGCGTTGGGAAACATTCAGTACTTC. This gives the protein CASSQDVPRALGNIQYF.

This clone ranks as medium-sized (0.01 to 0.1%). The CDR3 here is CASSFSGDYNEQFF. The CDR3 region has the DNA TGTGCCAGCAGCTTTTCCGGCGACTACAATGAGCAGTTCTTC. The gene calls are TRBV5-4 and TRBJ2-1; D gene ambiguous. The CDR3 length is 14 residues. The V gene lost 2 bases and the J gene lost 3 bases, with 9 bases spanning the gap. CDR1 and CDR2 from the germline V gene are SGHNT and YYREEE (reference sequence).